The rows below give T cell receptor beta chains drawn from one sample of a study of tumor-infiltrating lymphocytes in primary liver carcinoma. MiXCR was run by TCRdb on the multiplex PCR reads, yielding one entry per CDR3 protein. Among almost 200,000 distinct CDR3 sequences listed, less than 65% were seen once. The specimen was peripheral blood. All receptors derive from a woman aged 55 to 70 with primary liver carcinoma and hepatitis B virus infection. Each CDR3 is given with its conserved first and last residue. Fields, in order: D gene, clone size, V gene, J gene, CDR3 protein, CDR3 DNA. D genes are given only for firm matches. Clone size is given for some rows only: seen once, a few or many times, or a class if the clone is expanded.

d_call: .
clone_size: .
v_call: TRBV5-1
j_call: TRBJ2-1
cdr3_aa: CASRLVAGNDEQFF
cdr3_nt: TGCGCCAGCAGATTGGTGGCAGGGAACGATGAGCAGTTCTTC

d_call: TRBD2
clone_size: .
v_call: TRBV12-3/TRBV12-4
j_call: TRBJ2-7
cdr3_aa: CVGSLAGEQYF
cdr3_nt: TGTGTCGGCAGTTTAGCGGGCGAGCAGTACTTC

d_call: TRBD2
clone_size: .
v_call: TRBV11-2
j_call: TRBJ2-7
cdr3_aa: CASSLSRGRAWYKQYF
cdr3_nt: TGTGCCAGCAGCCTCTCCCGCGGGAGGGCCTGGTACAAGCAGTACTTC

d_call: .
clone_size: .
v_call: TRBV7-2
j_call: TRBJ2-1
cdr3_aa: CASSLVLWSGRLNEQFF
cdr3_nt: TGTGCCAGCAGCTTAGTGCTGTGGTCAGGCCGACTCAATGAGCAGTTCTTC

d_call: .
clone_size: once
v_call: TRBV11-2
j_call: TRBJ2-1
cdr3_aa: CASSLTAGVDGYNEQFF
cdr3_nt: TGTGCCAGCAGCTTAACCGCCGGGGTTGACGGCTACAATGAGCAGTTCTTC

d_call: .
clone_size: .
v_call: TRBV29-1
j_call: TRBJ2-7
cdr3_aa: CCAGWGNHEHYF
cdr3_nt: TGCTGCGCGGGTTGGGGTAATCATGAGCACTACTTC

d_call: TRBD2
clone_size: .
v_call: TRBV29-1
j_call: TRBJ2-1
cdr3_aa: CSAGLGSHEQFF
cdr3_nt: TGCAGCGCAGGACTAGGTAGCCATGAGCAGTTCTTC

d_call: .
clone_size: .
v_call: TRBV28
j_call: TRBJ2-7
cdr3_aa: CASNSPGGATYEQYF
cdr3_nt: TGTGCCAGCAACTCCCCTGGCGGGGCGACCTACGAGCAGTACTTC

d_call: .
clone_size: .
v_call: TRBV18
j_call: TRBJ1-1
cdr3_aa: CASSPVRAGGEAFF
cdr3_nt: TGCGCCAGCTCACCAGTTCGCGCAGGAGGTGAAGCTTTCTTT

d_call: .
clone_size: .
v_call: TRBV11-2
j_call: TRBJ2-5
cdr3_aa: CASSLSPEGETQYF
cdr3_nt: TGTGCCAGTAGCTTATCCCCGGAGGGGGAGACCCAGTACTTC

d_call: .
clone_size: many
v_call: TRBV12-3/TRBV12-4
j_call: TRBJ1-5
cdr3_aa: CASSLGGSNQPQHF
cdr3_nt: TGTGCCAGCAGTTTAGGAGGGAGCAATCAGCCCCAGCATTTT

d_call: TRBD2
clone_size: .
v_call: TRBV12-5
j_call: TRBJ2-7
cdr3_aa: CASGLSGGPDEQYF
cdr3_nt: TGTGCTAGTGGTTTGTCGGGAGGGCCGGACGAGCAGTACTTC

d_call: .
clone_size: .
v_call: TRBV11-2
j_call: TRBJ2-7
cdr3_aa: CVSWRDSSYEQYF
cdr3_nt: TGTGTCAGTTGGCGGGACAGTTCCTACGAGCAGTACTTC

d_call: .
clone_size: few
v_call: TRBV6-5
j_call: TRBJ2-7
cdr3_aa: CASKTGPLSYEQYF
cdr3_nt: TGTGCCAGCAAGACCGGGCCCCTATCCTACGAGCAGTACTTC

d_call: TRBD1
clone_size: .
v_call: TRBV6-6
j_call: TRBJ2-7
cdr3_aa: CASSQTGTHDQYF
cdr3_nt: TGTGCCAGCAGTCAGACAGGGACCCACGACCAGTACTTC

d_call: TRBD1
clone_size: many
v_call: TRBV11-2
j_call: TRBJ1-1
cdr3_aa: CASSARDRANTEAFF
cdr3_nt: TGTGCCAGCAGCGCGAGGGACAGGGCGAACACTGAAGCTTTCTTT

d_call: .
clone_size: .
v_call: TRBV6-5
j_call: TRBJ2-1
cdr3_aa: CASTIDLGNEQFF
cdr3_nt: TGTGCCAGCACCATCGACCTGGGAAATGAGCAGTTCTTC

d_call: .
clone_size: .
v_call: TRBV11-2
j_call: TRBJ2-5
cdr3_aa: CARSLGLEAQYF
cdr3_nt: TGTGCCAGGAGCTTAGGTCTGGAGGCCCAGTACTTC

d_call: .
clone_size: many
v_call: TRBV12-3/TRBV12-4
j_call: TRBJ1-2
cdr3_aa: CASSLFGGGNYGYTF
cdr3_nt: TGTGCCAGCAGTTTATTCGGCGGGGGCAACTATGGCTACACCTTC

d_call: .
clone_size: .
v_call: TRBV29-1
j_call: TRBJ2-7
cdr3_aa: CSVEPGTGRLAEGNEQYF
cdr3_nt: TGCAGCGTTGAGCCTGGGACTGGGAGATTAGCGGAAGGGAACGAGCAGTACTTC

d_call: .
clone_size: .
v_call: TRBV11-2
j_call: TRBJ1-6
cdr3_aa: CVSSLTGSAYSPLHF
cdr3_nt: TGTGTCAGCAGCTTAACAGGGAGCGCGTATTCACCCCTCCACTTT

d_call: .
clone_size: .
v_call: TRBV7-8
j_call: TRBJ2-4
cdr3_aa: CASNLRVRDGTKSAGNIQYF
cdr3_nt: TGTGCCAGCAACTTAAGGGTTCGGGACGGGACCAAGAGCGCGGGGAACATTCAGTACTTC

d_call: .
clone_size: .
v_call: TRBV12-3/TRBV12-4
j_call: TRBJ1-5
cdr3_aa: CASRLGEIQPQHF
cdr3_nt: TGTGCCAGCAGATTAGGGGAGATTCAGCCCCAGCATTTT

d_call: .
clone_size: .
v_call: TRBV12-3/TRBV12-4
j_call: TRBJ2-3
cdr3_aa: CASSYGGSIDTQYF
cdr3_nt: TGTGCCAGCAGCTACGGGGGAAGCATAGATACACAGTATTTT

d_call: TRBD2
clone_size: many
v_call: TRBV7-8
j_call: TRBJ2-1
cdr3_aa: CASSLRRALAGTYNEQFF
cdr3_nt: TGTGCCAGCAGCTTAAGGAGGGCACTAGCGGGAACCTACAATGAGCAGTTCTTC

d_call: TRBD2
clone_size: .
v_call: TRBV6-1
j_call: TRBJ2-5
cdr3_aa: CASSEVDSGRTTGRETQYF
cdr3_nt: TGTGCCAGCAGTGAAGTCGATAGCGGGAGGACCACGGGCCGCGAGACCCAGTACTTC

d_call: .
clone_size: many
v_call: TRBV13
j_call: TRBJ2-1
cdr3_aa: CASSLGVERGNEQFF
cdr3_nt: TGTGCCAGCAGCTTAGGGGTAGAAAGGGGAAATGAGCAGTTCTTC

d_call: TRBD2
clone_size: few
v_call: TRBV6-1
j_call: TRBJ2-2
cdr3_aa: CVSTRAGDAGELFF
cdr3_nt: TGTGTCAGCACCCGAGCGGGAGATGCCGGGGAGCTGTTTTTT

d_call: .
clone_size: .
v_call: TRBV12-3/TRBV12-4
j_call: TRBJ1-5
cdr3_aa: CASSMTWGRNQSQHF
cdr3_nt: TGTGCCAGCTCTATGACATGGGGCCGTAATCAGTCCCAGCATTTT

d_call: .
clone_size: .
v_call: TRBV30
j_call: TRBJ1-1
cdr3_aa: CVWSRAGRSDTEAYF
cdr3_nt: TGTGTCTGGAGTCGAGCGGGGAGGAGCGACACTGAAGCTTACTTT

d_call: .
clone_size: many
v_call: TRBV5-4
j_call: TRBJ1-1
cdr3_aa: CASSLVQGNTEAFF
cdr3_nt: TGTGCCAGCAGCTTGGTGCAGGGGAACACTGAAGCTTTCTTT

d_call: TRBD1
clone_size: .
v_call: TRBV6-1
j_call: TRBJ1-2
cdr3_aa: CTSSQDRGGGYTF
cdr3_nt: TGTACCAGCAGTCAGGACAGGGGCGGTGGCTACACCTTC

d_call: TRBD2
clone_size: .
v_call: TRBV14
j_call: TRBJ2-3
cdr3_aa: CASSSRQGGEGWTDTQYF
cdr3_nt: TGTGCCAGCAGCAGCCGTCAGGGCGGGGAGGGGTGGACAGATACGCAGTATTTT

d_call: TRBD1
clone_size: few
v_call: TRBV5-4
j_call: TRBJ2-3
cdr3_aa: CASSTHRGSPPDTQYF
cdr3_nt: TGTGCCAGCAGCACCCACAGGGGATCCCCTCCAGATACGCAGTATTTT

d_call: .
clone_size: .
v_call: TRBV7-9
j_call: TRBJ2-7
cdr3_aa: CASSPPDYEQYF
cdr3_nt: TGTGCCAGCAGCCCCCCCGACTACGAGCAGTACTTC

d_call: .
clone_size: once
v_call: TRBV7-9
j_call: TRBJ2-1
cdr3_aa: CASAGGMSNEQFF
cdr3_nt: TGTGCCAGTGCTGGCGGGATGAGCAATGAGCAGTTCTTC

d_call: TRBD1
clone_size: many
v_call: TRBV6-1
j_call: TRBJ2-5
cdr3_aa: CASRVTGQGTQETQYF
cdr3_nt: TGTGCCAGCAGGGTTACGGGACAGGGGACTCAAGAGACCCAGTACTTC

d_call: .
clone_size: .
v_call: TRBV12-3/TRBV12-4
j_call: TRBJ2-3
cdr3_aa: CASSLARRLGTQYF
cdr3_nt: TGTGCCAGCAGTTTAGCTAGGAGGTTGGGGACGCAGTATTTT

d_call: TRBD1
clone_size: few
v_call: TRBV6-5
j_call: TRBJ1-4
cdr3_aa: CASSRGRQGSEKLFF
cdr3_nt: TGTGCCAGCAGCAGGGGAAGACAGGGGAGTGAAAAACTGTTTTTT

d_call: .
clone_size: .
v_call: TRBV11-2
j_call: TRBJ2-1
cdr3_aa: CADSCTPLRSSYNEQFF
cdr3_nt: TGTGCCGACAGCTGTACCCCACTGAGGAGCTCCTACAATGAGCAGTTCTTC

d_call: TRBD2
clone_size: .
v_call: TRBV7-3
j_call: TRBJ2-2
cdr3_aa: CASSLHPGTSDTGELFF
cdr3_nt: TGTGCCAGCAGCTTACATCCCGGGACTAGCGACACCGGGGAGCTGTTTTTT

d_call: .
clone_size: .
v_call: TRBV29-1
j_call: TRBJ1-2
cdr3_aa: CSVEDSRSNYGYTF
cdr3_nt: TGCAGCGTTGAAGATTCACGCAGTAACTATGGTTACACCTTC

d_call: .
clone_size: .
v_call: TRBV11-2
j_call: TRBJ2-1
cdr3_aa: CDSSLSRRWPGNEQFF
cdr3_nt: TGTGACAGCAGCTTATCTCGTCGATGGCCTGGCAATGAGCAGTTCTTC

d_call: .
clone_size: .
v_call: TRBV20-1
j_call: TRBJ1-1
cdr3_aa: CSARDRCNTEAFF
cdr3_nt: TGCAGTGCTAGAGATCGGTGTAACACTGAAGCTTTCTTT

d_call: .
clone_size: .
v_call: TRBV28
j_call: TRBJ2-5
cdr3_aa: CASSSLAGRETQYF
cdr3_nt: TGTGCCAGCAGTTCCCTGGCGGGACGAGAGACCCAGTACTTC

d_call: .
clone_size: few
v_call: TRBV7-8
j_call: TRBJ1-2
cdr3_aa: CASSLGRTGLANYGYTF
cdr3_nt: TGTGCCAGCAGCTTAGGAAGAACAGGGCTGGCTAACTATGGCTACACCTTC

d_call: .
clone_size: few
v_call: TRBV5-4
j_call: TRBJ2-7
cdr3_aa: CASSWGDVRSYEQYF
cdr3_nt: TGTGCCAGCAGCTGGGGGGACGTACGATCCTACGAGCAGTACTTC

d_call: .
clone_size: .
v_call: TRBV11-3
j_call: TRBJ2-3
cdr3_aa: CAGSLGVGHADTQYF
cdr3_nt: TGTGCCGGCAGCTTAGGAGTCGGACACGCAGATACGCAGTATTTT

d_call: .
clone_size: many
v_call: TRBV11-2
j_call: TRBJ2-3
cdr3_aa: CASSLDAGRADTQYF
cdr3_nt: TGTGCCAGCAGCTTAGACGCGGGTCGCGCAGATACGCAGTATTTT

d_call: .
clone_size: .
v_call: TRBV14
j_call: TRBJ2-4
cdr3_aa: CASSKRLDENIQYF
cdr3_nt: TGTGCCAGCAGCAAGCGACTAGATGAAAACATTCAGTACTTC